A selection of T cell receptor beta chains follows, all from one sample in a study of blood T cell repertoires in COVID-19. Repertoires were generated with immunoSEQ multiplex PCR, while TCRdb's copy carries only in-frame clones and drops some. Of under 250,000 clones in the sample, roughly 89% were seen once. Specimen: PBMCs or T cells enriched from blood (not recorded which). These receptors came from a woman aged 30 to 39 with acute COVID-19. Both conserved end residues are part of each CDR3. D genes are given only for firm matches. Rows give clone size only sometimes, using once, few, many, or a class for an expanded clone.

J gene: TRBJ1-3; clone size: -; D gene: -; V gene: TRBV5-4; CDR3 DNA: TGTGCCAGCAGCACGACAGTTTCTGGAAACACCATATATTTT; CDR3 protein: CASSTTVSGNTIYF
J gene: TRBJ2-1; clone size: -; D gene: -; V gene: TRBV7-2; CDR3 DNA: TGTGCCAGCAGCTTAGGGCAGGTCTACAATGAGCAGTTCTTC; CDR3 protein: CASSLGQVYNEQFF
J gene: TRBJ2-3; clone size: -; D gene: TRBD2; V gene: TRBV7-2; CDR3 DNA: TGTGCCAGCAGCTTAAAAGCGGGGAGCACAGATACGCAGTATTTT; CDR3 protein: CASSLKAGSTDTQYF
J gene: TRBJ1-2; clone size: -; D gene: TRBD1; V gene: TRBV5-1; CDR3 DNA: TGCGCCAGCAGCTTCGCCGGGACAGTTAACTATGGCTACACCTTC; CDR3 protein: CASSFAGTVNYGYTF
J gene: TRBJ2-1; clone size: -; D gene: TRBD1; V gene: TRBV24-1; CDR3 DNA: TGTGCCACCAGTGATTCCCGGGGACAGGGAAATGAGCAGTTCTTC; CDR3 protein: CATSDSRGQGNEQFF
J gene: TRBJ2-1; clone size: -; D gene: TRBD1; V gene: TRBV6-5; CDR3 DNA: TGTGCCAGCAGTAAAACAGGGGGAAGAGACTTGTTCTTC; CDR3 protein: CASSKTGGRDLFF
J gene: TRBJ1-1; clone size: -; D gene: -; V gene: TRBV29-1; CDR3 DNA: TGCAGCGTCCACTTTGGAGGGTCTGAAGCTTTCTTT; CDR3 protein: CSVHFGGSEAFF
J gene: TRBJ1-1; clone size: -; D gene: -; V gene: TRBV6-1; CDR3 DNA: TGTGCCAGCAGTGAGAGTGACAGGCTGAACACTGAAGCTTTCTTT; CDR3 protein: CASSESDRLNTEAFF
J gene: TRBJ2-6; clone size: -; D gene: -; V gene: TRBV2; CDR3 DNA: TGTGCCAGCAGTTTATTGGACAGTGGGGCCAACGTCCTGACTTTC; CDR3 protein: CASSLLDSGANVLTF
J gene: TRBJ2-2; clone size: -; D gene: -; V gene: TRBV6-6; CDR3 DNA: TGTGCCAGCACCGTGGGGGCCGGAACCGGGGAGCTGTTTTTT; CDR3 protein: CASTVGAGTGELFF
J gene: TRBJ2-1; clone size: -; D gene: TRBD1; V gene: TRBV4-3; CDR3 DNA: TGCGCCAGCAGCCAAGAGATCGCAGGGGGCATCTCCTACAATGAGCAGTTCTTC; CDR3 protein: CASSQEIAGGISYNEQFF
J gene: TRBJ2-1; clone size: many; D gene: -; V gene: TRBV7-2; CDR3 DNA: TGTGCCAGCAGGTTTCTCCGGGGTGCTAACTACAATGAGCAGTTCTTC; CDR3 protein: CASRFLRGANYNEQFF
J gene: TRBJ1-2; clone size: -; D gene: TRBD1; V gene: TRBV5-1; CDR3 DNA: TGCGCCAGCAGCTTAATACAGGGGGATGATGATGGCTACACCTTC; CDR3 protein: CASSLIQGDDDGYTF
J gene: TRBJ1-2; clone size: -; D gene: -; V gene: TRBV6-2/TRBV6-3; CDR3 DNA: TGTGCCAGCAGTTTCCCGGGTGGCTACACCTTC; CDR3 protein: CASSFPGGYTF